This TCR beta chain was captured in a study of blood T cells in healthy people across ages. CDR3 length: 15 residues. From germline, CDR1 is SGHVS and CDR2 FNYEAQ. The V end lost 5 bases, the J end lost 1 base, and 13 bases lay between the germline ends. With a J-beta primer mix and a sample-barcoded 5' primer, a second PCR ran about 7 to 12 cycles. A template-switch adaptor containing 12 random nucleotides labeled each cDNA molecule. TCRdb redid the calling of the 5' RACE reads with MiXCR, one entry per CDR3 protein. The repertoire includes 450,000 to 700,000 distinct CDR3 sequences, 25% to 30% of them detected once, and around 20% sits in the top ten. The study's findings and limits: Investigators viewed diversity estimates from one million T cells as underestimates, the study reported.

This clonotype has more than one count but fewer than ten. Its target is unknown. Researchers isolated at least 6 million PBMCs per sample. The chain has TRBV7-6 and TRBJ2-3, with D perhaps matching TRBD1 (5 bases). The TCR was taken from an older woman in good health. Material: blood. CDR3 sequence (DNA): TGTGCCAGCAGCGTAGGGGTCTTTGGCACAGATACGCAGTATTTT. This gives the protein CASSVGVFGTDTQYF.